A selection of T cell receptor beta chains follows, all from one sample in a study of CD8 T cells in Susac syndrome. TCRdb re-called the immunoSEQ multiplex PCR reads through MiXCR, storing one row per CDR3 protein. The sample has about 83,000 distinct CDR3 sequences, approximately 96% seen once. Sequenced material: CD8+ T cells from PBMCs. These receptors originate from a human donor with Susac syndrome. The CDR3 runs from the conserved cysteine through the conserved F or W. The order of the fields is V gene, clone size, J gene, D gene, CDR3 protein, CDR3 DNA. A D gene is named only where the DNA matches it firmly. Part of the rows lack a size; the others show once, few, many or a class for expanded clones.

TRBV3-1	.	TRBJ2-5	TRBD2	CASSPPVAGGRETQYF	TGTGCCAGCAGCCCGCCCGTAGCGGGGGGGCGAGAGACCCAGTACTTC
TRBV28	.	TRBJ2-6	.	CASSINRVSGANVLTF	TGTGCCAGCAGTATAAACAGGGTTTCTGGGGCCAACGTCCTGACTTTC
TRBV28	.	TRBJ2-1	.	CASRFQGSSNEQFF	TGTGCCAGCAGGTTCCAGGGTAGCAGCAATGAGCAGTTCTTC
TRBV7-2	.	TRBJ2-5	TRBD2	CASSFATSGQETQYF	TGTGCCAGCAGCTTCGCGACTAGCGGCCAAGAGACCCAGTACTTC
TRBV21-1	.	TRBJ2-4	.	CASSKVSGISFQYF	TGTGCCAGCAGCAAAGTGTCGGGCATCTCCTTTCAGTACTTC
TRBV15	.	TRBJ2-3	TRBD1	CATSRDRAGGTDTQYF	TGTGCCACCAGCAGAGATAGGGCAGGGGGCACGGATACGCAGTATTTT
TRBV4-3	.	TRBJ2-7	.	CASSQEERLSYEQYF	TGCGCCAGCAGCCAAGAGGAGCGGCTCTCCTACGAGCAGTACTTC
TRBV6-2/TRBV6-3	.	TRBJ2-3	.	CASSYVGDTQYF	TGTGCCAGCAGTTACGTGGGGGATACGCAGTATTTT
TRBV5-6	.	TRBJ1-5	.	CASSLDGNQPQHF	TGTGCCAGCAGCTTGGACGGGAATCAGCCCCAGCATTTT
TRBV30	.	TRBJ2-3	.	CAWEQGVPGDTQYF	TGTGCCTGGGAACAGGGTGTTCCAGGAGATACGCAGTATTTT
TRBV29-1	once	TRBJ2-3	TRBD2	CSEAERGSTDTQYF	TGCAGCGAGGCTGAGCGGGGGTCCACAGATACGCAGTATTTT
TRBV20-1	.	TRBJ1-5	.	CSARTGNQPQHF	TGCAGTGCTAGGACAGGCAATCAGCCCCAGCATTTT
TRBV20-1	.	TRBJ2-7	.	CSARRGPPIYEQYF	TGCAGTGCTAGAAGGGGTCCCCCGATCTACGAGCAGTACTTC
TRBV5-1	.	TRBJ1-5	.	CASSLVATYSNQPQHF	TGCGCCAGCAGCTTGGTCGCCACCTATAGCAATCAGCCCCAGCATTTT
TRBV18	once	TRBJ2-5	.	CASSPEETQYF	TGTGCCAGCTCACCTGAAGAGACCCAGTACTTC
TRBV20-1	.	TRBJ2-7	.	CSARDGEQYF	TGCAGTGCTAGAGATGGAGAGCAGTACTTC